The entry below describes one TCR beta chain. One entry per CDR3 protein, called by TCRdb with MiXCR from the 5' RACE reads. The sample has tens of thousands of distinct CDR3 sequences; about 17% are singletons. Unmatched junction bases numbered 7, after V lost 6 bases and J lost 8 bases. CDR3 length: 13 residues. Germline V CDR1 and CDR2: DFQATT, SNEGSKA (reference sequence). These data are taken from a study of HIV-infected patients and healthy controls. J is TRBJ1-4 and V is TRBV20-1; 9 bases line up with TRBD1. The sequencing sample was made of CD4+ T cells from blood. This TCR was recovered from a human donor in good health. DNA of the CDR3: TGCAGTGCCATGGACGGGACAGGGGAAAAACTGTTTTTT. Its protein product is CSAMDGTGEKLFF.